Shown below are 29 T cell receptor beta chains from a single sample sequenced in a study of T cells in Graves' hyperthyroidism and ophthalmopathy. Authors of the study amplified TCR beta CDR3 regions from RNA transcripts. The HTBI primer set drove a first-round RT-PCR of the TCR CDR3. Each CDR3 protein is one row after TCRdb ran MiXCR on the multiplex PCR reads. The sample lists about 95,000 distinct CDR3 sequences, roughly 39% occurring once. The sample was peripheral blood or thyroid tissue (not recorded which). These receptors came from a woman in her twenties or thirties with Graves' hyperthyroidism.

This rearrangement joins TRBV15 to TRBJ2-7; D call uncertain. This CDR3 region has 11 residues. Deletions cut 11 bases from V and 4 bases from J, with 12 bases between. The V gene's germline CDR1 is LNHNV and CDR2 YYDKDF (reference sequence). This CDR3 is CAPELGYEQYF. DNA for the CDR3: TGTGCCCCGGAGCTGGGGTACGAGCAGTACTTC.

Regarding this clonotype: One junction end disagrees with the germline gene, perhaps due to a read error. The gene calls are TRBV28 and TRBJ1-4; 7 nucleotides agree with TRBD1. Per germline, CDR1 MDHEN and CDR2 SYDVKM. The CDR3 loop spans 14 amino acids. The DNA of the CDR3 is TGTGCCGGCAGTGGGGACAGTGCTAATGAAAAACTGTTTTTT. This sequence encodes CAGSGDSANEKLFF.

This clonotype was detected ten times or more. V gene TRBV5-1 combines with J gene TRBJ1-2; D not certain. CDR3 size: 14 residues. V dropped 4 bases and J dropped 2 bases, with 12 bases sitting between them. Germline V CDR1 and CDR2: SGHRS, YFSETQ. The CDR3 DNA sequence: TGCGCCAGCAGCGTAACCGGGCTGAACTATGGCTACACCTTC. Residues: CASSVTGLNYGYTF.

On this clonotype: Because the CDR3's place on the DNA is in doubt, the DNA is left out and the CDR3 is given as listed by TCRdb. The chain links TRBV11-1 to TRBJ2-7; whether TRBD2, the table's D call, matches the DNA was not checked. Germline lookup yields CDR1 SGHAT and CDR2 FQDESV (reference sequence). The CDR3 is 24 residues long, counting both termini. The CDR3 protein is CASSFYICSAWDSTSGLSSYEQYF.

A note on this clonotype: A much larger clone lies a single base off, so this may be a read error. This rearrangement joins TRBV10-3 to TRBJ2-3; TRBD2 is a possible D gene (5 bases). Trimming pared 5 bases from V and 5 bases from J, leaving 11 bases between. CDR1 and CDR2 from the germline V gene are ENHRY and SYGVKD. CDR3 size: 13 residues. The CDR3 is CAISFRREDTQYF. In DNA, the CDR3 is TGTGCCATCAGTTTCCGCCGGGAAGATACGCAGTATTTT.

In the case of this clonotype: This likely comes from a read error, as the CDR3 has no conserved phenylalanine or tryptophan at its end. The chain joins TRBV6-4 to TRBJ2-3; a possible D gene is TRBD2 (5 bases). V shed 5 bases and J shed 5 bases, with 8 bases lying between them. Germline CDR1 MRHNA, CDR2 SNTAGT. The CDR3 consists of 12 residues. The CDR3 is CASSKREDTQYL. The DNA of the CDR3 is TGTGCCAGCAGTAAGAGGGAAGATACGCAGTATCTT.

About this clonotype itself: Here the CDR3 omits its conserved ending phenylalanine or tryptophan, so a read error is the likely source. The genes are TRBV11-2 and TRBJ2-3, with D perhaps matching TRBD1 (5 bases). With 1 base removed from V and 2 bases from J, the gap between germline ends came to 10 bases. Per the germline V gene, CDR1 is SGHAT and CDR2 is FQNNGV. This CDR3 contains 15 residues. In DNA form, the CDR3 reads TGTGCCAGCAGCTTAGCAGGGAAGCACACAGATACGCAGTATCCT. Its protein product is CASSLAGKHTDTQYP.

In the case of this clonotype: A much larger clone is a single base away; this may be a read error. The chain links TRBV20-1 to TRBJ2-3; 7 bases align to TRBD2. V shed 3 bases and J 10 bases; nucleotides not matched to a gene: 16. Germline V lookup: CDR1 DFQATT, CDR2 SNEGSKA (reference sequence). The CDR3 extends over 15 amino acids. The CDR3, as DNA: TGCAGTGCTAGTCCCGCGAGGGGCGGGAGCGGGGCGCAGTATTTT. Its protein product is CSASPARGGSGAQYF.

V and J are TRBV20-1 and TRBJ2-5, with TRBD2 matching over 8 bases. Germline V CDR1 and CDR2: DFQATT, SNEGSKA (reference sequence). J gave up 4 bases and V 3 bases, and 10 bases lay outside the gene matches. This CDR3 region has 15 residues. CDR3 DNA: TGCAGTGCTAGGATTAGCGGGAAGGGTACAGAGACCCAGTACTTC. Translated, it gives CSARISGKGTETQYF.

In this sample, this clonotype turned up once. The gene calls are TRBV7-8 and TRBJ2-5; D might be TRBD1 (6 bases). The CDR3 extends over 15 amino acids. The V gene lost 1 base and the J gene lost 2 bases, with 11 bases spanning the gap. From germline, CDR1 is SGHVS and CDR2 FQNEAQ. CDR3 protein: CASSLGVGAQETQYF. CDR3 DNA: TGTGCCAGCAGCTTAGGAGTGGGGGCTCAAGAGACCCAGTACTTC.

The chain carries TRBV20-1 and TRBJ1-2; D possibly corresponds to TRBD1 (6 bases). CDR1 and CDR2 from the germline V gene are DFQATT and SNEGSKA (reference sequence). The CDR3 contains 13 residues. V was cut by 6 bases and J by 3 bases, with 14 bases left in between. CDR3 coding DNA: TGCAGTGCCAGGAGGGGGGTGGACTATGGCTACACCTTC. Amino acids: CSARRGVDYGYTF.

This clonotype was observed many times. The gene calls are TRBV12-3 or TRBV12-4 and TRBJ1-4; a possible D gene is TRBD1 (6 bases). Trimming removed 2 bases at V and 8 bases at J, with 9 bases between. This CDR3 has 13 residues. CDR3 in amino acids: CASSLWGGEKLFF. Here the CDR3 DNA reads TGTGCCAGCAGTTTATGGGGGGGCGAAAAACTGTTTTTT.

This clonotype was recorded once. The CDR3 spells CASRRSNEKLFF. The CDR3 nucleotides are TGTGCCAGCAGGCGAAGCAATGAAAAACTGTTTTTT. The chain combines TRBV6-6 with TRBJ1-4; no clear D. Trimming shortened V by 6 bases and J by 5 bases, and 7 bases separated the two germline ends. Per the germline V gene, CDR1 is MNHNY and CDR2 is SVGAGI (reference sequence). CDR3 length equals 12 residues.

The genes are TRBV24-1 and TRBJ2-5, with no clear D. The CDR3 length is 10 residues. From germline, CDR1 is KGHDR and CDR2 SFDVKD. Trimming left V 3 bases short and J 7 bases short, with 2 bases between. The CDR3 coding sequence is TGTGCCACCAGTGATGGGACCCAGTACTTC. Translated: CATSDGTQYF.

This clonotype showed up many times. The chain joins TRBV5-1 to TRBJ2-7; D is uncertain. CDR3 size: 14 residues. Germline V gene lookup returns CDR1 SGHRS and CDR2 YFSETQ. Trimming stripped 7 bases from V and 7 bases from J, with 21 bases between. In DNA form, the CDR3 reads TGCGCCAGCCCTCGCCGTCCGTCGTTTTGTGAGCAGTACTTC. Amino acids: CASPRRPSFCEQYF.

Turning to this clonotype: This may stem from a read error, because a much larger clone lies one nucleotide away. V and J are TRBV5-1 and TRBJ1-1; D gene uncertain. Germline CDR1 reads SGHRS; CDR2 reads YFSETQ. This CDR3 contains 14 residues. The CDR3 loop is CASSRVQMDTEAFF. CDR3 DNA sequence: TGTGCCAGCAGCCGGGTACAGATGGACACTGAAGCTTTCTTT.

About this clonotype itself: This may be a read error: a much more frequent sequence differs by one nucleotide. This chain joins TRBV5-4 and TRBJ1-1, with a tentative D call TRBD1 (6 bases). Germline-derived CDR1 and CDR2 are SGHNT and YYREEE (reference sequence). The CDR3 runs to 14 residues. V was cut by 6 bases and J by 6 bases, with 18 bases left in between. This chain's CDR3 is CASNQGGKVPEAFF. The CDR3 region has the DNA TGTGCCAGCAACCAAGGGGGAAAGGTCCCTGAAGCTTTCTTT. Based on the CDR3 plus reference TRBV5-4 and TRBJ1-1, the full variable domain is ETGVTQSPTHLIKTRGQQVTLRCSSQSGHNTVSWYQQALGQGPQFIFQYYREEENGRGNFPPRFSGLQFPNYSSELNVNALELDDSALYLCASNQGGKVPEAFFGQGTRLTVV.

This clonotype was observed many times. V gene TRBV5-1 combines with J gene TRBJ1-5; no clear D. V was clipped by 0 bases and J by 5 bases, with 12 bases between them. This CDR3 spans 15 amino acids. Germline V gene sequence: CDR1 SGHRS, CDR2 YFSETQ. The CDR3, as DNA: TGCGCCAGCAGCTTGGTAGGTGCGGAGCATCAGCCCCAGCATTTT. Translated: CASSLVGAEHQPQHF. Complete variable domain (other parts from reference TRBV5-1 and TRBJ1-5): KAGVTQTPRYLIKTRGQQVTLSCSPISGHRSVSWYQQTPGQGLQFLFEYFSETQRNKGNFPGRFSGRQFSNSRSEMNVSTLELGDSALYLCASSLVGAEHQPQHFGDGTRLSIL.

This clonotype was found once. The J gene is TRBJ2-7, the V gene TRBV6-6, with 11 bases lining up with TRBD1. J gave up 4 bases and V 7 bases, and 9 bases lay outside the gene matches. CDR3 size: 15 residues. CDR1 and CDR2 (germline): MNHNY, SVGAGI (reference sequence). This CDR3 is CASTAPGTGGYEQYF. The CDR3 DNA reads TGTGCCAGCACCGCCCCCGGGACAGGGGGATACGAGCAGTACTTC.

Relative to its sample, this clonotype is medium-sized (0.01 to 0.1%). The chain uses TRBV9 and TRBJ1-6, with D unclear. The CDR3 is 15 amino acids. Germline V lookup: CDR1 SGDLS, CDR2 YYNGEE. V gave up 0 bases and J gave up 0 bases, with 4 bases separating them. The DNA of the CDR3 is TGTGCCAGCAGCGTAGGGAGCTCCTATAATTCACCCCTCCACTTT. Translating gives CASSVGSSYNSPLHF.

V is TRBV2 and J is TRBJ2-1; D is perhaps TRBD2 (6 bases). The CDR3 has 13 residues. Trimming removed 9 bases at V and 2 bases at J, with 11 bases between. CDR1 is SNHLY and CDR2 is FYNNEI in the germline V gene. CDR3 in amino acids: CASSGSAYNEQFF. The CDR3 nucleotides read TGTGCCAGTAGCGGAAGCGCCTACAATGAGCAGTTCTTC.

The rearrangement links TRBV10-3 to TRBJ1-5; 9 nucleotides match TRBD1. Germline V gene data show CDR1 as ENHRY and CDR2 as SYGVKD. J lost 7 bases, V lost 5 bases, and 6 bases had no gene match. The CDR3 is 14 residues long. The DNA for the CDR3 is TGTGCCATCAGTTTTGGACAGGGGTGGCAGCCCCAGCATTTT. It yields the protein CAISFGQGWQPQHF.

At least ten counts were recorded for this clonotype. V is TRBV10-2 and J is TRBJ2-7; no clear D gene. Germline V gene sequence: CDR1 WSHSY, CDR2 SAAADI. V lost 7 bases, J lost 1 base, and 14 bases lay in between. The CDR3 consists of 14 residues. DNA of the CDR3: TGCGCCAGCACTCCAAGAGGAGAATCCTACGAGCAGTACTTC. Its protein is CASTPRGESYEQYF.

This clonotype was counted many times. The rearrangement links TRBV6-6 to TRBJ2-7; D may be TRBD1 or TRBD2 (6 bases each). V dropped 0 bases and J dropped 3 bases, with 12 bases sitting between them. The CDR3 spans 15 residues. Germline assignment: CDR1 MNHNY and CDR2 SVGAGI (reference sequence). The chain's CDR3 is CASSYSRGAYYEQYF. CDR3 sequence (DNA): TGTGCCAGCAGTTACTCGAGGGGGGCCTACTACGAGCAGTACTTC.

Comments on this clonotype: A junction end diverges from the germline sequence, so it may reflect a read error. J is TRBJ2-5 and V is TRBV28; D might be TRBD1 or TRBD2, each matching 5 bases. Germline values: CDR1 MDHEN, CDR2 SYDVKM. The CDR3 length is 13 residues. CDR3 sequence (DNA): TGTGCCAGCAGTTGGGGGACGGAAGAGGCCCAGTACTTC. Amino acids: CASSWGTEEAQYF.

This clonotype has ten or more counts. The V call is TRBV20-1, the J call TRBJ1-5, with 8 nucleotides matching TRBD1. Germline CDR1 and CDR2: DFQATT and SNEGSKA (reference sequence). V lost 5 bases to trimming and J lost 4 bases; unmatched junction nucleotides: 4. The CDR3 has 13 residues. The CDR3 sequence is CSASGQGNQPQHF. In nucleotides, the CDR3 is TGCAGTGCTTCAGGACAGGGAAATCAGCCCCAGCATTTT.

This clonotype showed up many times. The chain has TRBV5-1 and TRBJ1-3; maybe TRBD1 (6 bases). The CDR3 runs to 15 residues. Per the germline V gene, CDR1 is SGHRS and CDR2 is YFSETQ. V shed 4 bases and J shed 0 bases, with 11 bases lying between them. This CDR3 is CASSRDTDSGNTIYF. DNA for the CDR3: TGCGCCAGCAGCCGGGACACCGACTCTGGAAACACCATATATTTT.

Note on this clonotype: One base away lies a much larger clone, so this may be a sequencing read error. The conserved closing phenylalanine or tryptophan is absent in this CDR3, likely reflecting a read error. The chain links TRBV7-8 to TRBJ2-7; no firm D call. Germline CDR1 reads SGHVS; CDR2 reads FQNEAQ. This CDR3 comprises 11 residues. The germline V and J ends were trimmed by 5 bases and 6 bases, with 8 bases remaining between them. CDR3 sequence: CASSPESEQYL. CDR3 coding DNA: TGTGCCAGCAGCCCCGAAAGCGAGCAGTACCTC.

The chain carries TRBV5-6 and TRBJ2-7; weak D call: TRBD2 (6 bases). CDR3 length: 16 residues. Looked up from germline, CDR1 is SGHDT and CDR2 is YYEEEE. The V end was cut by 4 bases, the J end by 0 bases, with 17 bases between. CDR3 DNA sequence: TGTGCCAGCAGCACCGGTCCCGCGGGGAGCTCCTACGAGCAGTACTTC. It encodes CASSTGPAGSSYEQYF.